This TCR beta chain stems from a study of cytomegalovirus exposure and HLA in healthy donors. Overall study findings and caveats: In a later analysis, about 17,000 TCR beta sequences were associated with HLA alleles at 0.05 false discovery rate. Earlier analysis yielded a pattern in which most TCR beta V segments were productive about 87% or about 30% of the time. Later findings reportedly placed an Asian-associated ancestry cluster below the 666-donor mean for N-insertions.

Primers: 60 Vbeta forward and 13 Jbeta reverse. Clones were sequenced by immunoSEQ multiplex PCR, and TCRdb holds only the in-frame ones, with some missing. The sample records around 150,000 clones, roughly 80% being singletons. Samples came from healthy bone marrow donors. CDR1 and CDR2 (germline): LNHDA, SQIVND (reference sequence). Trimming removed 3 bases from V and 2 bases from J, with 16 bases in between. The length of the CDR3 is 17 residues. This clone was recorded a few times. Its cognate antigen is unknown. This chain uses TRBV19 with TRBJ2-2; D perhaps matches TRBD1 (6 bases). This clonotype originated in a male donor in good health and CMV-seronegative. The sample consisted of PBMCs. The CDR3 nucleotides are TGTGCCAGTAGTATGCGTGAGGGACACCCTAACACCGGGGAGCTGTTTTTT. It specifies CASSMREGHPNTGELFF.